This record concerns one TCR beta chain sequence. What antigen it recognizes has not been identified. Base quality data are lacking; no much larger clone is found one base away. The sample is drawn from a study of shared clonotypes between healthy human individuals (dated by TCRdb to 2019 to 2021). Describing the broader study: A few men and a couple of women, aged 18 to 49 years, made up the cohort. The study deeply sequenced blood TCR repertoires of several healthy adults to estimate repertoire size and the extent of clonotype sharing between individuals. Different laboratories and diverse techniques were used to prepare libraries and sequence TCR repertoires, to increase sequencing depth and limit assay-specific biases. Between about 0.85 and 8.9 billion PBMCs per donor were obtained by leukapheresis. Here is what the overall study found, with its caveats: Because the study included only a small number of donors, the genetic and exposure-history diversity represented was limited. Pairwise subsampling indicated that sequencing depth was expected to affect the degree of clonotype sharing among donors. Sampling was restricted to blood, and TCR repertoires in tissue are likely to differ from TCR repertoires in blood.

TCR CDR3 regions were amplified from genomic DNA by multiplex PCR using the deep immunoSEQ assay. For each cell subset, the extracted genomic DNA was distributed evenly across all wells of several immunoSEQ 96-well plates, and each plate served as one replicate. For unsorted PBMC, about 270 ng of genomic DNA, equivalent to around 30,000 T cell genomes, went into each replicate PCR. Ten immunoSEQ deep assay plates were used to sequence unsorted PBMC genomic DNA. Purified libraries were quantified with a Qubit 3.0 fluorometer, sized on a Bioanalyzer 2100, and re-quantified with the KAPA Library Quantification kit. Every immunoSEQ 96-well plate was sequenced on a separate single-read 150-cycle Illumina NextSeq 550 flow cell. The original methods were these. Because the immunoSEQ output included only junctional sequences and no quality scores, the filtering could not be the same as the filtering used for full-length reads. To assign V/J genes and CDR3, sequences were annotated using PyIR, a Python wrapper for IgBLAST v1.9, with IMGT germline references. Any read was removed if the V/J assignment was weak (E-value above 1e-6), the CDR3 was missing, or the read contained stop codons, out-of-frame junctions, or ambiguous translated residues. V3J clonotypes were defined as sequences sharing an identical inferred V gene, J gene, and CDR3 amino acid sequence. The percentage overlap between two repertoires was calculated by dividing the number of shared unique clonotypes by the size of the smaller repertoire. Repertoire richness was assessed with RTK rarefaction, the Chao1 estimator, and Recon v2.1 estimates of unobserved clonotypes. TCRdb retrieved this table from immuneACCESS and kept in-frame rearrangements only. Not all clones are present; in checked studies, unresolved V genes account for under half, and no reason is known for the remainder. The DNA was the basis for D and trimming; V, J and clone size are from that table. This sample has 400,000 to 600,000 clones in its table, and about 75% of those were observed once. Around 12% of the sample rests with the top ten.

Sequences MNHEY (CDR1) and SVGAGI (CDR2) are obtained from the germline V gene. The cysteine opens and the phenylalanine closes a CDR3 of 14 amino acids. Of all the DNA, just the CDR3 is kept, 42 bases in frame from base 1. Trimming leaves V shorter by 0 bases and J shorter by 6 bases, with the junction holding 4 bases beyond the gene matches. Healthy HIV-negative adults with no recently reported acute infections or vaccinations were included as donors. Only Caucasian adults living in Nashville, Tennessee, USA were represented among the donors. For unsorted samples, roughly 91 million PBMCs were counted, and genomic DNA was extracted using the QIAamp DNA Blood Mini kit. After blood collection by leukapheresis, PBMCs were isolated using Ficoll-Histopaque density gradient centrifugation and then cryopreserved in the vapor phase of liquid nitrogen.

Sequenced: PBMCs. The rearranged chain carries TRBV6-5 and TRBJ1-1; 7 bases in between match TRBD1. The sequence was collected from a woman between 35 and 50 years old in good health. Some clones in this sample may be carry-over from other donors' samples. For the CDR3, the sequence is CASSYSRGLSEAFF. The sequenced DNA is TGTGCCAGCAGTTACTCAAGGGGGCTCTCTGAAGCTTTCTTT.